What follows are 5 T cell receptor beta chains derived from one specimen sequenced in a study of human T cells and chemical hapten exposure. Time point defined: pre-sensitization, week 0. This sample's treatment: therapeutic diphenylcyclopropenone sensitization with weekly scalp DPC. Someone pulled total RNA out of unfractionated whole blood. TCRdb reanalysed the RACE reads using MiXCR and keeps one entry per CDR3 protein. The profile shows roughly 56,000 distinct CDR3 sequences, approximately 10% of them singletons. This specimen consisted of whole blood, obtained in connection with sensitization to the hapten diphenylcyclopropenone (DPC). These receptors were obtained from a woman aged 25 to 39 with alopecia areata. Some clones in this sample may be carry-over from other donors' samples.

This clonotype was found a few times. The V gene is TRBV20-1, the J gene TRBJ2-7, with D unresolved. The CDR3 consists of 12 residues. V lost 4 bases, J lost 7 bases, and 14 bases lay in between. Germline CDR1 reads DFQATT; CDR2 reads SNEGSKA (reference sequence). The CDR3 nucleotides read TGCAGTGCTAAGGTCCCGACCTGGGAGCAGTACTTC. This codes for CSAKVPTWEQYF.

This clonotype was observed many times. The chain couples TRBV27 to TRBJ1-6; the D is unclear. V lost 6 bases, J lost 0 bases, and 15 bases lay in between. CDR3 length equals 17 residues. CDR1 is MNHEY, CDR2 SMNVEV, per germline (reference sequence). In DNA, the CDR3 is TGTGCCAGCAGAAACCCCCCTTTCAGCTCCTATAATTCACCCCTCCACTTT. It is translated as CASRNPPFSSYNSPLHF.

The chain has TRBV6-2 or TRBV6-3 and TRBJ2-1; TRBD2 agrees at 13 bases. Trimming took 2 bases from V and 6 from J; bases not matched to a gene: 7. Germline assignment: CDR1 MNHEY and CDR2 SVGEGT. This CDR3 comprises 17 residues. CDR3 in amino acids: CASSYLRTSGGGNEQFF. The CDR3 coding sequence is TGTGCCAGCAGTTACCTCCGGACTAGCGGGGGAGGCAATGAGCAGTTCTTC.

Note on this clonotype: Since a much larger clone is just one base distant, this may be a read error. The CDR3 DNA reads as TGTGCCGGCCGGACAGACAATCAGCCCCAGCATTTT. It encodes CAGRTDNQPQHF. The V and J genes are TRBV2 and TRBJ1-5, with TRBD1 as a possible D gene (6 bases). The V gene's germline CDR1 is SNHLY and CDR2 FYNNEI. Trimming removed 11 bases from V and 3 bases from J, with 11 bases in between. The CDR3 is 12 amino acids.

The chain is built from TRBV5-1 and TRBJ2-7; D might be TRBD1 (6 bases). The V end was cut by 4 bases, the J end by 2 bases, with 10 bases between. In germline, CDR1 is SGHRS, CDR2 YFSETQ. The CDR3 has 13 amino acids. The CDR3 DNA reads TGCGCCAGCAGCCCGGACAGTCCCTACGAGCAGTACTTC. Its translation is CASSPDSPYEQYF. Filled out from reference TRBV5-1 and TRBJ2-7, the complete variable domain reads KAGVTQTPRYLIKTRGQQVTLSCSPISGHRSVSWYQQTPGQGLQFLFEYFSETQRNKGNFPGRFSGRQFSNSRSEMNVSTLELGDSALYLCASSPDSPYEQYFGPGTRLTVT.